The clone carrying this T cell receptor (beta chain) was recorded only once. Method: immunoSEQ multiplex PCR; TCRdb's copy keeps in-frame clones and lacks some. The table includes tens of thousands of clones, about 96% detected once. The sample belongs to a study of human thymus T cells. It was from resections taken during corrective heart surgery that the thymus tissue came. The CDR3 totals 13 residues. The germline V and J ends were trimmed by 6 bases and 7 bases, with 10 bases remaining between them. Germline assignment: CDR1 SGHAT and CDR2 FQDESV (reference sequence). The V gene is TRBV11-1, the J gene TRBJ1-6; D uncertain. This clonotype was obtained from a boy in the first two years of life with a congenital heart defect but otherwise immunologically healthy. The material sequenced was thymus tissue. In DNA, the CDR3 is TGTGCCAGCAGGCGGAGTCCGAATTCACCCCTCCACTTT. Encoded protein: CASRRSPNSPLHF.